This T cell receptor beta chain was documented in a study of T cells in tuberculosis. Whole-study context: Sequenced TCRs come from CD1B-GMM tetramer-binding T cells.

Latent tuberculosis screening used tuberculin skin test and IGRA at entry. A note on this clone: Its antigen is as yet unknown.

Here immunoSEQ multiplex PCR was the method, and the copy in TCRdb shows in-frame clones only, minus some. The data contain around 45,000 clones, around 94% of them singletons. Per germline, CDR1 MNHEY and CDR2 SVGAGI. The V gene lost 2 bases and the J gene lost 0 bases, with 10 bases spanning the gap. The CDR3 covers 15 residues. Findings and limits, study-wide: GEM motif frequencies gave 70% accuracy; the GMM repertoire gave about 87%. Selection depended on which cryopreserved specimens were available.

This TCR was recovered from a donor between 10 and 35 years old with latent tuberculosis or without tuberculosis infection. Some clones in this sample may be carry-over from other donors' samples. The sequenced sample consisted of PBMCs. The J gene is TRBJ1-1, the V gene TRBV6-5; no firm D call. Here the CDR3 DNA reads TGTGCCAGCAGTTACGATAGAACGATGAACACTGAAGCTTTCTTT. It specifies CASSYDRTMNTEAFF.